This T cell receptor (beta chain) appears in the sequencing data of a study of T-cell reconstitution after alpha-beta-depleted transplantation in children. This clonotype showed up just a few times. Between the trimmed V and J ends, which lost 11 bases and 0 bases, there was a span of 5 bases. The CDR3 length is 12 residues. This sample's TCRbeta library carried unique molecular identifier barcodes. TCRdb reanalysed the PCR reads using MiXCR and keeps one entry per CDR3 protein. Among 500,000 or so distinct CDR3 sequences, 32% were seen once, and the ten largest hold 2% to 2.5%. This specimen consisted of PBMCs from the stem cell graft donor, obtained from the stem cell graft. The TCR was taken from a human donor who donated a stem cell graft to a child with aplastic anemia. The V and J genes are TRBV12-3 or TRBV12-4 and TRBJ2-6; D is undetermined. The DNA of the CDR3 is TGTGCCGCCCGCTCTGGGGCCAACGTCCTGACTTTC. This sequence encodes CAARSGANVLTF.